Listed below are T cell receptor beta chains from one sample, sequenced in a study of control samples from healthy donors and cancer patients. Here immunoSEQ multiplex PCR was the method, and the copy in TCRdb shows in-frame clones only, minus some. The data hold 150,000 to 200,000 clones, with around 94% observed a single time. Source material: blood. The receptors originated from a young woman in good health. The CDR3 runs from the conserved cysteine through the conserved F or W. D genes are given only for firm matches. Not all rows give a size; the values are once, few, many and, for expanded clones, a class.

-	TRBV19	TRBJ1-1	-	TGTGCCAGTAGTATTAGCAGTTGGGCTTTCTTT	CASSISSWAFF
-	TRBV12-3/TRBV12-4	TRBJ1-2	TRBD1	TGTGCCAGCAGCCACGGACAGGGGAATGGCTACACCTTC	CASSHGQGNGYTF
once	TRBV13	TRBJ1-6	-	TGTGCCAGCAGCCCCCGGGGAGACAGAGCTAATTCACCCCTCCACTTT	CASSPRGDRANSPLHF
-	TRBV28	TRBJ1-1	-	TGTGCCAGCAGCCCACCTTCAGGGGAAGTCGAAGTCAAAGCTTTCTTT	CASSPPSGEVEVKAFF
-	TRBV6-1	TRBJ1-1	-	TGTGCCAGCAGTGAATTAGGGGACACTGAAGCTTTCTTT	CASSELGDTEAFF
few	TRBV7-2	TRBJ1-1	-	TGTGCCAGCACCCTAAACAGGGATAACACTGAAGCTTTCTTT	CASTLNRDNTEAFF
-	TRBV10-2	TRBJ2-7	TRBD1	TGCGCCAGCAGTGAGTCGGGGAAAGGGGGCGGGCAGTACTTC	CASSESGKGGGQYF
-	TRBV15	TRBJ2-5	-	TGTGCCACCAGCAACGGATGGAGGGAGACCCAGTACTTC	CATSNGWRETQYF
once	TRBV7-2	TRBJ1-5	-	TGTGCCAGCAGCTTAGTTAGAGTCGGCAATCAGCCCCAGCATTTT	CASSLVRVGNQPQHF
-	TRBV6-1	TRBJ1-5	-	TGTGCCAGCAGTGACACAGGACAGTCCGAGGTGCCCCAGCATTTT	CASSDTGQSEVPQHF
-	TRBV5-6	TRBJ1-4	-	TGTGCCAGCAGCAGCCTGACAGTCAATAATGAAAAACTGTTTTTT	CASSSLTVNNEKLFF
-	TRBV5-5	TRBJ1-3	-	TGTGCCAGCAGCTTGTATGGAAACACCATATATTTT	CASSLYGNTIYF
-	TRBV2	TRBJ1-2	-	TGTGCCAGCAGTGAAAGGCGTGTGGGTGGCTACACCTTC	CASSERRVGGYTF
-	TRBV4-1	TRBJ1-2	-	TGCGCCAGCAGCCAAGAGGGGATCCTCGGCAACTATGGCTACACCTTC	CASSQEGILGNYGYTF
-	TRBV12-3/TRBV12-4	TRBJ1-2	TRBD1	TGTGCCAGCAGCCGACAGGGGGCTTATGGCTACACCTTC	CASSRQGAYGYTF
-	TRBV7-9	TRBJ1-4	-	TGTGCCAGCAGCTTTGGGACCGTTCAAGAAAAACTGTTTTTT	CASSFGTVQEKLFF
-	TRBV10-3	TRBJ1-5	-	TGTGCCACCAGGAACCCGGGAGGGGAACAGCCCCAGCATTTT	CATRNPGGEQPQHF
-	TRBV29-1	TRBJ2-7	TRBD2	TGCAGCGGCCTGACTAGCGGGTTTACCTACGAGCAGTACTTC	CSGLTSGFTYEQYF
-	TRBV7-6	TRBJ1-2	-	TGTGCCAGCAGCTCCCCCGGGGAGCCCAGGGGCTACACCTTC	CASSSPGEPRGYTF
-	TRBV2	TRBJ2-5	-	TGTGCCAGCAAAACGACGGCCGGGCAAGAGACCCAGTACTTC	CASKTTAGQETQYF
-	TRBV19	TRBJ1-2	-	TGTGCCAGTACCCCCAAGGCCGTCTATGGCTACACCTTC	CASTPKAVYGYTF
-	TRBV28	TRBJ1-5	TRBD1	TGTGCCAGCAGTTCCTCTGGACAGGGCGGCAATCAGCCCCAGCATTTT	CASSSSGQGGNQPQHF
-	TRBV6-1	TRBJ2-7	TRBD2	TGTGCCAGCAGTGAATTCTCGGGGGGGCAGTACTACGAGCAGTACTTC	CASSEFSGGQYYEQYF
-	TRBV12-3/TRBV12-4	TRBJ1-2	-	TGTGCCAGCAGGGTTTCCCCCCTTTATGGCTACACCTTC	CASRVSPLYGYTF
-	TRBV5-4	TRBJ2-5	-	TGTGCCAGCAGCCCGGCGTCGGTGAGGAGTCAAGAGACCCAGTACTTC	CASSPASVRSQETQYF
-	TRBV3-1/TRBV3-2	TRBJ1-1	TRBD1	TGTGCCAGCAGCCAAGCCACAGGGGGCAAAGTCACTGAAGCTTTCTTT	CASSQATGGKVTEAFF
-	TRBV19	TRBJ1-4	-	TGTGCCAGTAGTATAGAAGGTGAAAAACTGTTTTTT	CASSIEGEKLFF
-	TRBV19	TRBJ1-2	-	TGTGCCAGTAGTACGTTTGGAGACGAGAGGGTGCCTAACTATGGCTACACCTTC	CASSTFGDERVPNYGYTF
once	TRBV3-1/TRBV3-2	TRBJ1-4	-	TGTGCCAGCAGCCAAGGACTGTTACTAAATGAAAAACTGTTTTTT	CASSQGLLLNEKLFF
-	TRBV6-1	TRBJ1-2	TRBD1	TGTGCCAGCAGTGAAACCCACAGGGGTGATGGCTACACCTTC	CASSETHRGDGYTF
-	TRBV7-9	TRBJ1-4	TRBD1	TGTGCCAGCAGCCACCGTGGGGACAGGGGTGAAAAACTGTTTTTT	CASSHRGDRGEKLFF
-	TRBV5-1	TRBJ1-1	-	TGCGCCAGCAGCTTGGAGGGCTCAGTGAACACTGAAGCTTTCTTT	CASSLEGSVNTEAFF
-	TRBV7-2	TRBJ2-7	TRBD2	TGTGCCAGCAGCTTAGTGGGACTAGCGGCTTCCTACGAGCAGTACTTC	CASSLVGLAASYEQYF
-	TRBV19	TRBJ1-4	-	TGTGCCAGTAGTCGGGATACAACTAATGAAAAACTGTTTTTT	CASSRDTTNEKLFF
-	TRBV3-1/TRBV3-2	TRBJ2-5	TRBD2	TGTGCCAGCAGCCCATTGGGGGCGGGGGGCCTCCAAGAGACCCAGTACTTC	CASSPLGAGGLQETQYF
-	TRBV29-1	TRBJ1-2	-	TGCAGCGTTGAGGCCGAAGGGGGTCCGAGCTCCTACACCTTC	CSVEAEGGPSSYTF
-	TRBV6-2/TRBV6-3	TRBJ2-1	TRBD2	TGTGCCAGCAGTTACTCTGCGGGAGAAATCCACAATGAGCAGTTCTTC	CASSYSAGEIHNEQFF